These 15 T cell receptor beta chains came from one sample sequenced in a study of OX40 agonist ivuxolimab in advanced cancers. Clones were read by immunoSEQ multiplex PCR, and TCRdb kept only the in-frame ones, dropping some. This repertoire shows 34,000 or so clones, 80% to 90% found once; its top ten account for around a fifth. The sample consisted of CD4+ or CD8+ T cells sorted from blood, taken in a trial of the OX40 agonist ivuxolimab. These receptors were obtained from an adult with an advanced solid tumor such as melanoma, head and neck, liver or kidney cancer.

Here the CDR3 DNA reads TGTGCCAGCAGTGATCTCCCTTTGGGATTAGCGGGAGATCTGGAGACCCAGTACTTC. It encodes CASSDLPLGLAGDLETQYF. The V gene is TRBV6-4, the J gene TRBJ2-5; 9 nucleotides line up with TRBD2. CDR3 size: 19 residues. With V trimmed by 3 bases and J by 5 bases, 19 bases remained unmatched. CDR1 is MRHNA, CDR2 SNTAGT, per germline.

The V gene is TRBV27, the J gene TRBJ1-5, with TRBD1 matching over 8 bases. With V trimmed by 6 bases and J by 7 bases, 8 bases remained unmatched. The CDR3 spans 14 residues. Germline lookup yields CDR1 MNHEY and CDR2 SMNVEV (reference sequence). The CDR3 is CASRAGGERQPQHF. In nucleotides, the CDR3 is TGTGCCAGCAGAGCAGGGGGCGAGAGGCAGCCCCAGCATTTT.

The chain employs TRBV18 and TRBJ1-1; TRBD1 matches at 7 bases. Germline CDR1 and CDR2: KGHSH and LQKENI. This CDR3 comprises 15 residues. Germline trimming cut 6 bases from V and 2 bases from J; bases unmatched to any gene: 9. CDR3 in amino acids: CASSEMRGHNTEAFF. CDR3 in DNA: TGTGCCAGCTCTGAAATGAGGGGGCATAACACTGAAGCTTTCTTT.

On this clone: At the DNA level, this CDR3 is encoded by other sequences in the same sample as well. The V and J genes are TRBV7-2 and TRBJ1-2; D ambiguous. The CDR3 sequence is 13 residues long. The germline V gene has CDR1 SGHTA and CDR2 FQGNSA. The V end was cut by 1 base, the J end by 6 bases, with 9 bases between. The CDR3 here is CASSLGRFDGYTF. CDR3 DNA sequence: TGTGCCAGCAGCTTAGGTCGCTTTGATGGCTACACCTTC.

The genes are TRBV29-1 and TRBJ1-2; D not resolved. Germline V lookup: CDR1 SQVTM, CDR2 ANQGSEA. This CDR3 has 14 amino acids. With 5 bases removed from V and 7 bases from J, the gap between germline ends came to 20 bases. The CDR3 sequence: CSVNRNRGKGGYTF. DNA for the CDR3: TGCAGCGTTAATAGGAATAGAGGGAAGGGTGGCTACACCTTC.

V gene TRBV10-3 combines with J gene TRBJ2-5; 15 nucleotides align to TRBD2. The CDR3 contains 18 residues. V shed 4 bases and J 0 bases; nucleotides not matched to a gene: 6. Per the germline V gene, CDR1 is ENHRY and CDR2 is SYGVKD. Written as DNA, the CDR3 is TGTGCCATCAGTGGGAGGGGACTAGCGGGGGGAAACCAAGAGACCCAGTACTTC. Its translation is CAISGRGLAGGNQETQYF.

The rearrangement uses TRBV19 and TRBJ1-1, with D unresolved. Germline V lookup: CDR1 LNHDA, CDR2 SQIVND (reference sequence). This CDR3 is 16 amino acids long. Trimming stripped 6 bases from V and 0 bases from J, with 17 bases between. Here the CDR3 reads CASRLSGYAVNTEAFF. In DNA form, the CDR3 reads TGTGCCAGTAGGCTTTCCGGTTATGCGGTGAACACTGAAGCTTTCTTT. Full variable domain (outside the CDR3, taken from reference TRBV19 and TRBJ1-1): DGGITQSPKYLFRKEGQNVTLSCEQNLNHDAMYWYRQDPGQGLRLIYYSQIVNDFQKGDIAEGYSVSREKKESFPLTVTSAQKNPTAFYLCASRLSGYAVNTEAFFGQGTRLTVV.

This chain connects TRBV19 to TRBJ2-3, with TRBD1 matching 7 bases. This CDR3 is built from 13 residues. The trim removed 4 bases at V and 8 bases at J, leaving 6 bases unmatched. Germline V gene sequence: CDR1 LNHDA, CDR2 SQIVND (reference sequence). This CDR3 is CASSTTGSGTQYF. The CDR3 coding sequence is TGTGCCAGTAGTACGACAGGGTCAGGTACGCAGTATTTT.

The chain joins TRBV4-1 to TRBJ2-2; a possible D gene is TRBD1 (6 bases). The CDR3 loop spans 15 amino acids. The V and J ends lost 1 base and 4 bases respectively, with 10 bases between them. Germline V CDR1 and CDR2: MGHRA, YSYEKL. The CDR3 reads CASSQVGQVTGELFF. The CDR3 nucleotides read TGCGCCAGCAGCCAAGTGGGACAAGTCACCGGGGAGCTGTTTTTT.

This chain links TRBV6-5 with TRBJ1-2; D call uncertain. This CDR3 comprises 15 residues. Germline V gene lookup returns CDR1 MNHEY and CDR2 SVGAGI. V gave up 2 bases and J gave up 1 base, with 11 bases separating them. Written as DNA, the CDR3 is TGTGCCAGCAGTTACGGGCAGCCCCTTAACTATGGCTACACCTTC. Protein sequence: CASSYGQPLNYGYTF.

J is TRBJ1-1 and V is TRBV7-3, with TRBD1 identical over 9 bases. The germline gives CDR1 SGHTA, CDR2 FQGTGA. The trim removed 4 bases at V and 5 bases at J, leaving 5 bases unmatched. The CDR3 length is 14 residues. The CDR3 DNA reads TGTGCCAGCAGCTCCCAGGGACAGGGTACTGAAGCTTTCTTT. Translated: CASSSQGQGTEAFF.

The chain employs TRBV10-3 and TRBJ2-3, with TRBD2 matching over 8 bases. V was pared by 8 bases and J by 5 bases, with 9 bases of the junction left unmatched. The CDR3 extends over 14 amino acids. Germline V lookup: CDR1 ENHRY, CDR2 SYGVKD. CDR3 bases: TGTGCCATCGGTATCGGGGGGGGTATAGATACGCAGTATTTT. Translated, it gives CAIGIGGGIDTQYF.

This clone occurred once. CDR3: CASSRTGGGEKLFF. The CDR3 DNA reads as TGTGCCAGCAGTCGTACAGGGGGCGGTGAAAAACTGTTTTTT. The genes are TRBV6-6 and TRBJ1-4; TRBD1 aligns across 9 bases. The junction had 5 bases not matched to a gene; V was cut back by 5 bases and J by 7 bases. The CDR3 has 14 amino acids. Germline V gene data show CDR1 as MNHNY and CDR2 as SVGAGI (reference sequence).

The V call is TRBV29-1, the J call TRBJ2-3; 9 bases align to TRBD1. From germline, CDR1 is SQVTM and CDR2 ANQGSEA. Germline trimming cut 2 bases from V and 5 bases from J; bases unmatched to any gene: 5. The CDR3 runs to 14 residues. CDR3 bases: TGCAGCGTTGAAAGCGGACAGGGGAAAGATACGCAGTATTTT. Translation: CSVESGQGKDTQYF.

The genes are TRBV7-2 and TRBJ2-7; the D gene is possibly TRBD1 (6 bases). The CDR3 has 13 amino acids. Trimming pared 5 bases from V and 5 bases from J, leaving 13 bases between. Germline loops: CDR1 SGHTA, CDR2 FQGNSA. CDR3 in amino acids: CASSPQGTDEQYF. In nucleotides, the CDR3 is TGTGCCAGCAGCCCACAGGGTACGGACGAGCAGTACTTC.